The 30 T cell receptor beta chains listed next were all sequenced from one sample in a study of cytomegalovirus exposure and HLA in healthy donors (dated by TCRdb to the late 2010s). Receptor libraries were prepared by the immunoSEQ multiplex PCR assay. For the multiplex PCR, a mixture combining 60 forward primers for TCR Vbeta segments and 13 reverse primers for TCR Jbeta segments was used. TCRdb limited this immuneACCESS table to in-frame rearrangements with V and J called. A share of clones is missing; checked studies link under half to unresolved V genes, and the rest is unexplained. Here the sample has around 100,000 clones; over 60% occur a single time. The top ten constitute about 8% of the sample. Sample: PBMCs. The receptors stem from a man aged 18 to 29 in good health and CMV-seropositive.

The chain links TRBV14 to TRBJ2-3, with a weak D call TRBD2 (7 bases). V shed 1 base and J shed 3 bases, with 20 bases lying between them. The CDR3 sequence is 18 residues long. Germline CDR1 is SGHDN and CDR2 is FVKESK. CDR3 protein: CASSQVIVWGGHTDTQYF. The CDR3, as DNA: TGTGCCAGCAGCCAAGTAATTGTGTGGGGGGGACATACAGATACGCAGTATTTT.

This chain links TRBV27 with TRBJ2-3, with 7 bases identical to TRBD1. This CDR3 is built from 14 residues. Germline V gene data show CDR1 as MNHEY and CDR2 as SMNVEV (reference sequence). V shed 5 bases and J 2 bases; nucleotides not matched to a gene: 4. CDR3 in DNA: TGTGCCAGCAGTCAGGGACAGTCCACAGATACGCAGTATTTT. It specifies CASSQGQSTDTQYF.

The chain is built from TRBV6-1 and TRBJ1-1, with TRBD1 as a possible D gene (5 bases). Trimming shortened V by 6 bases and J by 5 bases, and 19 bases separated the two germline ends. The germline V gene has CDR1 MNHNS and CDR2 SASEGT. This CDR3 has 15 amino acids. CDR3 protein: CASRVDSSRWTEAFF. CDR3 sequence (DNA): TGTGCCAGCAGGGTCGACAGCTCCAGGTGGACTGAAGCTTTCTTT.

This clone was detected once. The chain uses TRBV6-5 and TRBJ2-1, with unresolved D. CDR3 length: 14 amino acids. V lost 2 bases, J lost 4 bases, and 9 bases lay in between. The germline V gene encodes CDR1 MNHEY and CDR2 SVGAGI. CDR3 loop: CASSYGLQYNEQFF. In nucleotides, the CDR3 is TGTGCCAGCAGTTACGGCCTCCAATACAATGAGCAGTTCTTC.

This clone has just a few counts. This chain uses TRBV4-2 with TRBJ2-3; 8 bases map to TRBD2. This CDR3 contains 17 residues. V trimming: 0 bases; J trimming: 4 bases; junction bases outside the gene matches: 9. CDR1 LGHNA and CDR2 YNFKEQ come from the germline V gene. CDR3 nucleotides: TGTGCCAGCAGCCAAGATCCAGCGGGGGAACGGGCAGATACGCAGTATTTT. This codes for CASSQDPAGERADTQYF.

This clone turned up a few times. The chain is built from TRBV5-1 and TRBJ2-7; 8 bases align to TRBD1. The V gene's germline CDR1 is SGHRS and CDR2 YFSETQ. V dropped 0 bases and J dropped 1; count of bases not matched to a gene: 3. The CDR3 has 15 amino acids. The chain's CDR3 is CASSLGTGLSYEQYV. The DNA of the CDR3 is TGCGCCAGCAGCTTGGGGACAGGGTTATCCTACGAGCAGTACGTC.

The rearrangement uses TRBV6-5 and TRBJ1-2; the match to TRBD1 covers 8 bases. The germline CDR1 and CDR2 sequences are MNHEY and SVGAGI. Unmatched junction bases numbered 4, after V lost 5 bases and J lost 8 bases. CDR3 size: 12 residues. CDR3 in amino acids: CASSLRGQGYTF. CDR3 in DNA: TGTGCCAGCAGTCTCAGGGGGCAAGGCTACACCTTC.

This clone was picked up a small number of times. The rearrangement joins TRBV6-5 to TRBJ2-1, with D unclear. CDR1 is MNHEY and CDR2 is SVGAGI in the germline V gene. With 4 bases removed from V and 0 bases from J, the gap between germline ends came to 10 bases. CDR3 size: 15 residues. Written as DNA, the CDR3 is TGTGCCAGCAGTTGGAGACGGAGCTCCTACAATGAGCAGTTCTTC. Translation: CASSWRRSSYNEQFF.

The CDR3 DNA reads as TGTGCCAGCAGTGAATGGCGTATCGGGGGTGAAGCTTTCTTT. It codes for CASSEWRIGGEAFF. V usage is TRBV25-1 and J usage is TRBJ1-1; TRBD1 is a possible D gene (5 bases). This CDR3 spans 14 amino acids. The V end was cut by 1 base, the J end by 7 bases, with 13 bases between. Germline V gene sequence: CDR1 MGHDK, CDR2 SYGVNS.

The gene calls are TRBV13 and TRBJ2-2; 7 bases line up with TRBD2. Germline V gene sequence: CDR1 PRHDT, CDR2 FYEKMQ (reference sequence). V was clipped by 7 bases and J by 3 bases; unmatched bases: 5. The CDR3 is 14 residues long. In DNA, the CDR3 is TGTGCCAGCACCGTCGGGGGGTACACCGGGGAGCTGTTTTTT. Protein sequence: CASTVGGYTGELFF.

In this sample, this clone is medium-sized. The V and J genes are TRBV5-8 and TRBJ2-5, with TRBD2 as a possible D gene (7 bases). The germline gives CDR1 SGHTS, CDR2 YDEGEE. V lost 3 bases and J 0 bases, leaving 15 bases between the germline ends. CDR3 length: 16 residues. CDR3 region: CASSSEGGGDQETQYF. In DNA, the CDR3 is TGTGCCAGCAGCTCGGAAGGGGGAGGGGACCAAGAGACCCAGTACTTC.

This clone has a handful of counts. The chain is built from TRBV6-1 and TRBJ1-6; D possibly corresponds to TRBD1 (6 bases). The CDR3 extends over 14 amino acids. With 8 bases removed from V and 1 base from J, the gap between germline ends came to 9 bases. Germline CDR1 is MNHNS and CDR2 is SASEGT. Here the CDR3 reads CASWTVSYNSPLHF. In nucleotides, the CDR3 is TGTGCCAGCTGGACAGTTTCCTATAATTCACCCCTCCACTTT.

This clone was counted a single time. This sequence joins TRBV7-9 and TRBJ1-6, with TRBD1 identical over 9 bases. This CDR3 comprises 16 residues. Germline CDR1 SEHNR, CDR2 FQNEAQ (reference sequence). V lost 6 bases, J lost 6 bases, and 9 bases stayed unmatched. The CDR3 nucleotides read TGTGCCAGCAGACCTAGCCCGGGACAGGGTAATTCACCCCTCCACTTT. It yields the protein CASRPSPGQGNSPLHF.

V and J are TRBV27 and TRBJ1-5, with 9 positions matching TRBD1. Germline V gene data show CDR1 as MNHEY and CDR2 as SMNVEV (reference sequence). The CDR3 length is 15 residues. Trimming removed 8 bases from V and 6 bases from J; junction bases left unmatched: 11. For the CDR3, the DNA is TGTGCCAGCTGCGATCCCGGGACAGGGTGTCAGCCCCAGCATTTT. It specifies CASCDPGTGCQPQHF.

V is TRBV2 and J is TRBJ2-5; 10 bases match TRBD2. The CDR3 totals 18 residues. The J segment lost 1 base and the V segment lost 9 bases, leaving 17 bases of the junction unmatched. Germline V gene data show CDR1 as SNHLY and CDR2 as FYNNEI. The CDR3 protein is CASPGGLSSGGLQETQYF. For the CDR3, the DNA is TGTGCCAGTCCAGGAGGGTTATCTAGCGGGGGCCTCCAAGAGACCCAGTACTTC.

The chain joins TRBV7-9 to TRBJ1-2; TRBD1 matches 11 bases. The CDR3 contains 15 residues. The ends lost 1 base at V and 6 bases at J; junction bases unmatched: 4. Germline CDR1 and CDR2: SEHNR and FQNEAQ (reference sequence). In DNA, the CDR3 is TGTGCCAGCAGCTTAGGGACAGGGGGCGCGAATGGCTACACCTTC. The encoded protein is CASSLGTGGANGYTF.

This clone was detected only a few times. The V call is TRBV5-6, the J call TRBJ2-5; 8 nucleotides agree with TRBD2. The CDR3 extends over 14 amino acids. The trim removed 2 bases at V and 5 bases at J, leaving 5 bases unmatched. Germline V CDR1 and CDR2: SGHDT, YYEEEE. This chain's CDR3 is CASSLLGGRETQYF. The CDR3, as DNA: TGTGCCAGCAGCTTACTAGGCGGGAGGGAGACCCAGTACTTC.

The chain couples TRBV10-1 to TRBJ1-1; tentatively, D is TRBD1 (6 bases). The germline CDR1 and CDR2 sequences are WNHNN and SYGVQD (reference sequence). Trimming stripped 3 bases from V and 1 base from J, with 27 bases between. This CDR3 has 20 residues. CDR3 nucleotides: TGCGCCAGCAGTGATGGACGATCTTCCCGACAGGCCACAAGGAACACTGAAGCTTTCTTT. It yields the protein CASSDGRSSRQATRNTEAFF.

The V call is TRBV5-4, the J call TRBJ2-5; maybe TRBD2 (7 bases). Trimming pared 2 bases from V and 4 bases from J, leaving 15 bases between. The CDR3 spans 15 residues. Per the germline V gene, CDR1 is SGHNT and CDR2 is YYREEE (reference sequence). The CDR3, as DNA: TGTGCCAGCAGCTTAGGGGGGGTCTTAGGAGAGACCCAGTACTTC. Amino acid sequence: CASSLGGVLGETQYF.

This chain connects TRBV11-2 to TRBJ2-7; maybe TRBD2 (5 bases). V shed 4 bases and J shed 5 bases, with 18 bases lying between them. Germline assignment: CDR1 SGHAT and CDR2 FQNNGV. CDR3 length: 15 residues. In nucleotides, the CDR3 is TGTGCCAGCAGCTCCCCGCGAGGGCGAGCACACGAGCAGTACGTC. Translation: CASSSPRGRAHEQYV.

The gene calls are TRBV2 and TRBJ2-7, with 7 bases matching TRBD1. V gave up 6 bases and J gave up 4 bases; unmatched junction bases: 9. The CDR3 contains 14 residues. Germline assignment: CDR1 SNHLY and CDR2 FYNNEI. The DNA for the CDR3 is TGTGCCAGCAGGGCGAGTCTGGGACAGTACGAGCAGTACGTC. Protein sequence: CASRASLGQYEQYV.

The CDR3 DNA is TGTGCCAGTAGTACCCGGACAGGCGCCCACCAAGAGACCCAGTACTTC. Translation: CASSTRTGAHQETQYF. The chain uses TRBV19 and TRBJ2-5; 7 nucleotides align to TRBD1. Per germline, CDR1 LNHDA and CDR2 SQIVND (reference sequence). The CDR3 is made up of 16 amino acids. V was pared by 4 bases and J by 0 bases, with 8 bases of the junction left unmatched.

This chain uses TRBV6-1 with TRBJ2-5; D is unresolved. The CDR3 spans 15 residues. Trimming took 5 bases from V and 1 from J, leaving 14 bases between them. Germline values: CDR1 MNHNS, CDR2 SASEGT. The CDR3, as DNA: TGTGCCAGCAGTAGAACAGCCAATTCCCAAGAGACCCAGTACTTC. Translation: CASSRTANSQETQYF.

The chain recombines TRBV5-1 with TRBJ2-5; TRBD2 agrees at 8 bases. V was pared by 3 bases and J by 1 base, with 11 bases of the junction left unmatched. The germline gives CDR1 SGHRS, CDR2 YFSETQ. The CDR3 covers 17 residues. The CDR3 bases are TGCGCCAGCAGCTCCCTTGGGCAGCGGGGGCCCCAAGAGACCCAGTACTTC. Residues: CASSSLGQRGPQETQYF.

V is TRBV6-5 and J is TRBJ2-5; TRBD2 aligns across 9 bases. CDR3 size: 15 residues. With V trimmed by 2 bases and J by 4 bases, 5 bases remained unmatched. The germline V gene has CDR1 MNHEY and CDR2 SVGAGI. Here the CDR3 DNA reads TGTGCCAGCAGTTACGGGGCGGGGGGGCCAGAGACCCAGTACTTC. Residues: CASSYGAGGPETQYF.

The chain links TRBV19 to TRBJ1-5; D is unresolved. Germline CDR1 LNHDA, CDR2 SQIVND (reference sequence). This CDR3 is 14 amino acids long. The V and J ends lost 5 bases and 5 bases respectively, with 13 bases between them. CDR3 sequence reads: CASSWTKGDQPQHF. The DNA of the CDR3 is TGTGCCAGTAGTTGGACTAAAGGAGATCAGCCCCAGCATTTT.

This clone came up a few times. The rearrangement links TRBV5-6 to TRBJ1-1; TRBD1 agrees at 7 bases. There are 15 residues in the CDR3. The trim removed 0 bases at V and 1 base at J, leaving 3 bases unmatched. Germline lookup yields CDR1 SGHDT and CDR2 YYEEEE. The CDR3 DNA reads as TGTGCCAGCAGCTTGGACGCAGGGGGGAACACTGAAGCTTTCTTT. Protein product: CASSLDAGGNTEAFF. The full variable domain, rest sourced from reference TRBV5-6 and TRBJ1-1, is DAGVTQSPTHLIKTRGQQVTLRCSPKSGHDTVSWYQQALGQGPQFIFQYYEEEERQRGNFPDRFSGHQFPNYSSELNVNALLLGDSALYLCASSLDAGGNTEAFFGQGTRLTVV.

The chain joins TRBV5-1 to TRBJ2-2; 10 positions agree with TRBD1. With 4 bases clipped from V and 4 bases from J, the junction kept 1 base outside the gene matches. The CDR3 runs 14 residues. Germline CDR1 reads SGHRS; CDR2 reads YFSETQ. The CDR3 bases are TGCGCCAGCAGCGGGACAGGGGTCACCGGGGAGCTGTTTTTT. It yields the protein CASSGTGVTGELFF.

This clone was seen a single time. CDR3 loop: CASSQDTGAYEQYV. DNA for the CDR3: TGTGCCAGCAGCCAAGACACAGGGGCCTACGAGCAGTACGTC. The chain uses TRBV16 and TRBJ2-7; 7 bases agree with TRBD1. V shed 2 bases and J 2 bases; nucleotides not matched to a gene: 3. The germline V gene encodes CDR1 KGHSY and CDR2 FQNENV. The CDR3 consists of 14 residues.

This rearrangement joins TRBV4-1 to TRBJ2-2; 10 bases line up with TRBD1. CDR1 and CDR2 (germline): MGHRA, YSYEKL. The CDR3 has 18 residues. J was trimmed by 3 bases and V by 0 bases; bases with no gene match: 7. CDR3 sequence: CASSQDARQGAYTGELFF. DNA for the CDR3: TGCGCCAGCAGCCAAGATGCGAGACAGGGGGCCTACACCGGGGAGCTGTTTTTT.